The 10 T cell receptor beta chains given below trace back to one sample, sequenced in a study of cytomegalovirus exposure and HLA in healthy donors (dated by TCRdb to the late 2010s). The library came from the immunoSEQ multiplex PCR assay. For the multiplex PCR, a mixture combining 60 forward primers for TCR Vbeta segments and 13 reverse primers for TCR Jbeta segments was used. TCRdb carries this immuneACCESS record with in-frame sequences only. Its versions omit some clonotypes, under half of them owing to an unresolved V gene in the studies checked, with the rest unexplained. The sample table lists around 93,000 clones, 78% of them with a count of one. The biggest ten clones account for under 4% of the sample. Source material: PBMCs. Receptors were obtained from a woman between 40 and 55 years old in good health and CMV-seronegative.

J is TRBJ2-2 and V is TRBV5-6; tentatively, D is TRBD1 (6 bases). Germline CDR1 and CDR2: SGHDT and YYEEEE. The CDR3 has 15 amino acids. V lost 6 bases, J lost 3 bases, and 15 bases lay in between. This chain's CDR3 is CASTPQGKYTGELFF. CDR3 DNA sequence: TGTGCCAGCACCCCACAGGGAAAGTACACCGGGGAGCTGTTTTTT.

In DNA, the CDR3 is TGTGCCAGCAGCGTAGAGATATGGGGACAGGGTGACAACACCATATATTTT. Translated, it gives CASSVEIWGQGDNTIYF. V and J are TRBV9 and TRBJ1-3, with TRBD1 matching 9 bases. Germline CDR1 is SGDLS and CDR2 is YYNGEE. V lost 0 bases to trimming and J lost 7 bases; unmatched junction nucleotides: 11. This CDR3 has 17 residues. The full variable domain, its missing parts supplied by reference TRBV9 and TRBJ1-3, is DSGVTQTPKHLITATGQRVTLRCSPRSGDLSVYWYQQSLDQGLQFLIQYYNGEERAKGNILERFSAQQFPDLHSELNLSSLELGDSALYFCASSVEIWGQGDNTIYFGEGSWLTVV.

Here the CDR3 DNA reads TGTGCCAGCAGACACCCTGGACAGCCAGATACGCAGTATTTT. It is translated as CASRHPGQPDTQYF. This rearrangement joins TRBV27 to TRBJ2-3, with D tentatively TRBD1 (6 bases). The CDR3 consists of 14 residues. V lost 6 bases and J lost 4, with 14 bases in between. Germline CDR1 MNHEY, CDR2 SMNVEV (reference sequence).

V gene TRBV19 combines with J gene TRBJ2-2, with 9 nucleotides matching TRBD2. This CDR3 has 17 amino acids. V was clipped by 5 bases and J by 5 bases; unmatched bases: 12. Looked up from germline, CDR1 is LNHDA and CDR2 is SQIVND (reference sequence). CDR3 sequence (DNA): TGTGCCAGTAGTCTCGCGACTAGCGGACTTTTGACCGGGGAGCTGTTTTTT. Protein product: CASSLATSGLLTGELFF.

This chain joins TRBV6-7 and TRBJ1-3; 7 nucleotides match TRBD1. TRBV6-7 is an ORF; its function is uncertain. This CDR3 comprises 16 residues. Trimming removed 0 bases from V and 4 bases from J; junction bases left unmatched: 6. CDR3 nucleotides: TGTGCCAGCAGTTACTCATGCAGGGGGAACGGAAACACCATATATTTT. Protein sequence: CASSYSCRGNGNTIYF.

J is TRBJ2-2 and V is TRBV28; TRBD2 agrees at 7 bases. The CDR3 sequence is 15 residues long. Germline CDR1 is MDHEN and CDR2 is SYDVKM. Trimming took 7 bases from V and 7 from J; bases not matched to a gene: 12. This chain's CDR3 is CASKQFGGGLGELFF. The DNA for the CDR3 is TGTGCCAGCAAGCAGTTTGGGGGGGGACTCGGGGAGCTGTTTTTT. Filled out from reference TRBV28 and TRBJ2-2, the complete variable domain reads DVKVTQSSRYLVKRTGEKVFLECVQDMDHENMFWYRQDPGLGLRLIYFSYDVKMKEKGDIPEGYSVSREKKERFSLILESASTNQTSMYLCASKQFGGGLGELFFGEGSRLTVL.

V gene TRBV27 combines with J gene TRBJ1-2; 7 bases are a match to TRBD1. This CDR3 has 17 amino acids. Germline V gene data show CDR1 as MNHEY and CDR2 as SMNVEV (reference sequence). V trimming: 4 bases; J trimming: 0 bases; junction bases outside the gene matches: 11. CDR3 sequence reads: CASSSLGGGAANYGYTF. CDR3 DNA sequence: TGTGCCAGCAGTTCGCTCGGAGGGGGCGCAGCTAACTATGGCTACACCTTC.

This clone was recorded once. The genes are TRBV2 and TRBJ1-5; weak D call: TRBD1 (6 bases). V lost 8 bases, J lost 6 bases, and 23 bases lay in between. CDR3 length: 16 amino acids. Germline assignment: CDR1 SNHLY and CDR2 FYNNEI. The CDR3, as DNA: TGTGCCAGCCAAATCGAGAAGAACAGGGCTAGTCAGCCCCAGCATTTT. Its protein product is CASQIEKNRASQPQHF.

This clone came up once. The V and J genes are TRBV29-1 and TRBJ1-4; D is unclear. Deletions cut 5 bases from V and 0 bases from J, with 7 bases between. This CDR3 contains 13 residues. Germline V gives CDR1 SQVTM, CDR2 ANQGSEA. CDR3 nucleotide sequence: TGCAGCGTTTTTGTAACAACTAATGAAAAACTGTTTTTT. Translation gives CSVFVTTNEKLFF.

The chain has TRBV6-5 and TRBJ2-3; 9 bases line up with TRBD2. V lost 11 bases, J lost 5 bases, and 11 bases stayed unmatched. CDR1 and CDR2 from the germline V gene are MNHEY and SVGAGI. This CDR3 has 14 residues. The CDR3 spells CASMTSGGEDTQYF. The CDR3 coding sequence is TGTGCCTCCATGACTAGCGGTGGAGAAGATACGCAGTATTTT.